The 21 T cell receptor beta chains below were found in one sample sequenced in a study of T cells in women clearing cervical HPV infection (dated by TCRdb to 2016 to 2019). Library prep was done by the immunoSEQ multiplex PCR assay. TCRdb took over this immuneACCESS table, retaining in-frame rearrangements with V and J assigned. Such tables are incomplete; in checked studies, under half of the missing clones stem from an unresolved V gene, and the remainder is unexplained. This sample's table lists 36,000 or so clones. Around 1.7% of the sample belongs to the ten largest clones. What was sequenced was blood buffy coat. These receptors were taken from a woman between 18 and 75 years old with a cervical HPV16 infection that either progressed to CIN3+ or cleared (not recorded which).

The sequenced part of the CDR3 DNA is TGTGCCAGCAGCCTTGGGACTAGCGGGGGGGCCATCGAGACC. This codes for CASSLGTSGGAIET. The entire CDR3 protein reads CASSLGTSGGAIETQYF. The chain links TRBV4-2 to TRBJ2-5; TRBD2 matches 16 bases. The observed sequence ends 3 residues before the CDR3 terminus, with the missing tail filled in from the germline J gene. The CDR3 contains 17 residues. Trimming at V came to 4 bases and at J to 5 bases, leaving 7 bases not matched to a gene. Germline values: CDR1 LGHNA, CDR2 YNFKEQ.

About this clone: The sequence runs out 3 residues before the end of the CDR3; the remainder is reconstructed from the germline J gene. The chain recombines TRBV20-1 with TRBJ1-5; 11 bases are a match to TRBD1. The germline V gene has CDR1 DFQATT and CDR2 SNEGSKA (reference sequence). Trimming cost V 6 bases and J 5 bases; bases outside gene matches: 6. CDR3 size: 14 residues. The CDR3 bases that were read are TGCAGTGCAGGTCGGGACAGGGGGTATCAGCCC. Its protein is CSAGRDRGYQP. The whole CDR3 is CSAGRDRGYQPQHF.

The CDR3 loop reads CASSRRSGGIIQPQHF. CDR3 bases read: TGTGCCAGCAGCCGACGGTCAGGGGGCATTATTCAGCCC. The chain uses TRBV28 and TRBJ1-5, with 8 positions matching TRBD1. The read terminates 3 residues before the CDR3 end, so the remaining end is supplied by the germline J gene. The CDR3 is 16 amino acids. The germline gives CDR1 MDHEN, CDR2 SYDVKM. V trimming: 6 bases; J trimming: 6 bases; junction bases outside the gene matches: 13.

CDR3 sequence: CASTPGWGGPQPQYF. Incomplete CDR3 DNA: TGTGCCAGTACCCCCGGGTGGGGGGGCCCTCAGCCG. This chain links TRBV19 with TRBJ2-3, with a weak D call TRBD2 (7 bases). The read finishes 3 residues shy of the CDR3 end, and the germline J gene is used to complete it. The germline CDR1 and CDR2 sequences are LNHDA and SQIVND (reference sequence). This CDR3 has 15 residues.

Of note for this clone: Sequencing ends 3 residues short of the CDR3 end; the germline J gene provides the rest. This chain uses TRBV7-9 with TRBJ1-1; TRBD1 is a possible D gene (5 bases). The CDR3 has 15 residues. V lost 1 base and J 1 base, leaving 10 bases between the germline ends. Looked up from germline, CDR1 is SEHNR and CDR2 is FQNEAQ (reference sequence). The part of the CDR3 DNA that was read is TGTGCCAGCAGCTTAGGGGGCCTGGGGAACACTGAA. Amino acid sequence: CASSLGGLGNTE. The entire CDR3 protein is CASSLGGLGNTEAFF.

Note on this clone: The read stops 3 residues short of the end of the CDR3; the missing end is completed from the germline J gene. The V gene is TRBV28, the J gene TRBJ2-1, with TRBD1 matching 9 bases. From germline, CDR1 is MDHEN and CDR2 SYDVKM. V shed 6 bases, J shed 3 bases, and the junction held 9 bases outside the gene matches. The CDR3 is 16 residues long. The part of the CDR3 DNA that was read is TGTGCCAGCAGCCCACCGGGACAGGGTTTCTACAATGAG. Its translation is CASSPPGQGFYNE. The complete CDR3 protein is CASSPPGQGFYNEQFF.

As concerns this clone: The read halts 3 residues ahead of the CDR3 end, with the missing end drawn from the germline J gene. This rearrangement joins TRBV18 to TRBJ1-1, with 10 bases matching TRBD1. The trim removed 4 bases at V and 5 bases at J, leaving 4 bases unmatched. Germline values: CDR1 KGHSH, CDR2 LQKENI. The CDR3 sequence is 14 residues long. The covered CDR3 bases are TGTGCCAGCTCACTCGGACAGGGGGGGACTGAA. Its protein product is CASSLGQGGTE. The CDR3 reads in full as CASSLGQGGTEAFF.

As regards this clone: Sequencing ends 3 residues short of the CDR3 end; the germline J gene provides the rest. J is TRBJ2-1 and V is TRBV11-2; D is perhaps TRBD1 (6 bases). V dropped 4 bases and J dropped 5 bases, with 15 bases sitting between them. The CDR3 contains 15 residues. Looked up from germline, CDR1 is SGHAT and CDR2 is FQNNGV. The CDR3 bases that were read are TGTGCCAGCAGCTGGGCAGGGGATTCCCACAATGAG. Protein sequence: CASSWAGDSHNE. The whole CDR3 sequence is CASSWAGDSHNEQFF.

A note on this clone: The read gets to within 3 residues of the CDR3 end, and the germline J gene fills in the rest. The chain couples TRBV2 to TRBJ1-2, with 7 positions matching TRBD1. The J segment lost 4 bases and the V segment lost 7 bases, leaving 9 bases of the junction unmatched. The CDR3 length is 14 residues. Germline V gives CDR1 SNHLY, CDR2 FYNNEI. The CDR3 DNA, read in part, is TGTGCCAGCATCTCTCGACAGGGAGGCTATGGC. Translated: CASISRQGGYG. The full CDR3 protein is CASISRQGGYGYTF.

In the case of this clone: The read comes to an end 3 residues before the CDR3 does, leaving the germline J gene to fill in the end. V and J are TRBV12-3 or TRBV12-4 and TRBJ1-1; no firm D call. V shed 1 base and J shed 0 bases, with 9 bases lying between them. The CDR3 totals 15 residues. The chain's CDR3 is CASSLERAMNTEAFF. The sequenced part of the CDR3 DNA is TGTGCCAGCAGTTTAGAGAGAGCCATGAACACTGAA.

The sequenced part of the CDR3 DNA is TGTGCCAGCAGCTGGACAGGGGGCAGTGAG. Translated, it gives CASSWTGGSE. The full CDR3 sequence reads CASSWTGGSEQFF. This chain connects TRBV7-6 to TRBJ2-1, with TRBD1 matching over 11 bases. The read ends 3 residues before the CDR3 terminus; that terminus is restored from the germline J gene. This CDR3 spans 13 amino acids. CDR1 and CDR2 (germline): SGHVS, FNYEAQ. The ends lost 4 bases at V and 9 bases at J; junction bases unmatched: 2.

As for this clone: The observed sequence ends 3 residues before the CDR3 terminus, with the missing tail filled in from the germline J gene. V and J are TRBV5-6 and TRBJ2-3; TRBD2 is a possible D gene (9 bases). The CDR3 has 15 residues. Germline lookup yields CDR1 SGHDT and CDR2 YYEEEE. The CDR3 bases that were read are TGTGCCAGCAGCCCAGGGACAGGCGGGGGGGAGACG. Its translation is CASSPGTGGGET. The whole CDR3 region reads CASSPGTGGGETQYF. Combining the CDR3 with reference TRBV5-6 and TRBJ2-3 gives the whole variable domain DAGVTQSPTHLIKTRGQQVTLRCSPKSGHDTVSWYQQALGQGPQFIFQYYEEEERQRGNFPDRFSGHQFPNYSSELNVNALLLGDSALYLCASSPGTGGGETQYFGPGTRLTVL.

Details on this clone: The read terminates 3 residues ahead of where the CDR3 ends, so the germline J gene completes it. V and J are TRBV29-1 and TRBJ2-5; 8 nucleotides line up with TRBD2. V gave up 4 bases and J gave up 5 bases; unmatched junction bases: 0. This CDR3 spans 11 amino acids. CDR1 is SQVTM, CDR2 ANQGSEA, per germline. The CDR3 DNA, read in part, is TGCAGCGTTGCGGGGGGGGAGACC. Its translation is CSVAGGET. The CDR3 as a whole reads CSVAGGETQYF.

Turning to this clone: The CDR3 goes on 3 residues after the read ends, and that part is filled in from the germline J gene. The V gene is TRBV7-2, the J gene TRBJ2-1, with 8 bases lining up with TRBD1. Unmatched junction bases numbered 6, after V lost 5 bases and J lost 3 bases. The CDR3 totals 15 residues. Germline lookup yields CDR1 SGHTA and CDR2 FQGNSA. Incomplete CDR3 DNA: TGTGCCAGCAGCCTAACAGGGGGGTTCTACAATGAG. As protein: CASSLTGGFYNE. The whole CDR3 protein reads CASSLTGGFYNEQFF. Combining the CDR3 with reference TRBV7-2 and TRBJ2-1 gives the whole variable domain GAGVSQSPSNKVTEKGKDVELRCDPISGHTALYWYRQSLGQGLEFLIYFQGNSAPDKSGLPSDRFSAERTGGSVSTLTIQRTQQEDSAVYLCASSLTGGFYNEQFFGPGTRLTVL.

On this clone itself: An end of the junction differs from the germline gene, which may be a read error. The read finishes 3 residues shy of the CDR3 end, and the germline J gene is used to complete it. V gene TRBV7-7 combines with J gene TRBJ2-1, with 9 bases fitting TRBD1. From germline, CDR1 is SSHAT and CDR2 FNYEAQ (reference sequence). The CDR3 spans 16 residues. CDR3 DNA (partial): TGTGCTAGCAGCCAAGGGACAGGGCAAGCTTACAATGAG. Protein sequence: CASSQGTGQAYNE. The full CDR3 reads CASSQGTGQAYNEQFF.

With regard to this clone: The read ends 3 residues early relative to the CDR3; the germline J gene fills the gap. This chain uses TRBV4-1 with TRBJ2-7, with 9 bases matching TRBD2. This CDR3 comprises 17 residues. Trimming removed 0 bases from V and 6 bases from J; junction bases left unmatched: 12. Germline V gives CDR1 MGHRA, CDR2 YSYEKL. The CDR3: CASSQDGSSGAVLEQYF. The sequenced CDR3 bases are TGCGCCAGCAGCCAAGATGGGTCTAGCGGGGCCGTCCTCGAG.

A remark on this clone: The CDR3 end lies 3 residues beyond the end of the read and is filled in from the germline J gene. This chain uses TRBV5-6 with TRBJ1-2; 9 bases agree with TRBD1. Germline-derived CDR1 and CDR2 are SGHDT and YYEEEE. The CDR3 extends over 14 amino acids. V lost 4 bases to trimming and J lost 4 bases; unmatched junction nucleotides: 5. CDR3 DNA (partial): TGTGCCAGCAGCAGCCCGGGACAGGGCTATGGC. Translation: CASSSPGQGYG. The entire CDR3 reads CASSSPGQGYGYTF.

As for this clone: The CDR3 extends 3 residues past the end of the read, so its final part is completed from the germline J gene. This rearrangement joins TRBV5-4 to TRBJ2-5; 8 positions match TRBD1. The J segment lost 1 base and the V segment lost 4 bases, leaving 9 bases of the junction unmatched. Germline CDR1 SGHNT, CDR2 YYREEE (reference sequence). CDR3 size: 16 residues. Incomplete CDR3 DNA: TGTGCCAGCAGCGTGTGGACAGGGAGTCCCCAAGAGACC. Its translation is CASSVWTGSPQET. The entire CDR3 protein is CASSVWTGSPQETQYF.

The CDR3 bases that were read are TGCAGTGCCCAACCAAGCGGGGCCTACACCGGGGAG. It specifies CSAQPSGAYTGE. The entire CDR3 reads CSAQPSGAYTGELFF. This chain connects TRBV20-1 to TRBJ2-2; the match to TRBD2 covers 7 bases. The read comes to an end 3 residues before the CDR3 does, leaving the germline J gene to fill in the end. The CDR3 is made up of 15 amino acids. V was pared by 6 bases and J by 3 bases, with 10 bases of the junction left unmatched. Germline loops: CDR1 DFQATT, CDR2 SNEGSKA (reference sequence).

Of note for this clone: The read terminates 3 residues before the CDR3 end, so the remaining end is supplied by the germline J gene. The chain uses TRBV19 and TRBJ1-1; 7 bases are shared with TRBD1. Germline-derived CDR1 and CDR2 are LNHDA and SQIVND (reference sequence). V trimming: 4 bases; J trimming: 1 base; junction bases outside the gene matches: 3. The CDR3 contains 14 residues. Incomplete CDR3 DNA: TGTGCCAGTAGTACGGGACAGCCGAACACTGAA. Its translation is CASSTGQPNTE. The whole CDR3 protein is CASSTGQPNTEAFF. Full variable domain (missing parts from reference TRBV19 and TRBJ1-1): DGGITQSPKYLFRKEGQNVTLSCEQNLNHDAMYWYRQDPGQGLRLIYYSQIVNDFQKGDIAEGYSVSREKKESFPLTVTSAQKNPTAFYLCASSTGQPNTEAFFGQGTRLTVV.

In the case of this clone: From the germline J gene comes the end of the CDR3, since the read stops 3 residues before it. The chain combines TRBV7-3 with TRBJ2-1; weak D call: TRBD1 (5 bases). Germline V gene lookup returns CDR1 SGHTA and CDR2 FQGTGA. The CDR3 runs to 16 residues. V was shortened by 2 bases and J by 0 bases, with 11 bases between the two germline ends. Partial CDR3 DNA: TGTGCCAGCAGCTTATTGGGGCCTTCCTCCTACAATGAG. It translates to CASSLLGPSSYNE. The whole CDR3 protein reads CASSLLGPSSYNEQFF.